This T cell receptor (beta chain) was recovered during a study of blood T cell repertoires in COVID-19. About the study: COVID-19 samples collected from the United States, Italy and Spain covered acute and convalescent phases.

CDR3 length: 13 amino acids. Deletions cut 4 bases from V and 8 bases from J, with 14 bases between. CDR1 is MNHEY, CDR2 SMNVEV, per germline (reference sequence). Under the authors' procedure: From reference gene primer amplification, estimates of nucleated cell counts were derived. Produced via immunoSEQ multiplex PCR; TCRdb's table is partial and in-frame only. That table supplies the V and J calls and clone size; D and trimming were determined from the DNA. The table has some 200,000 clones, approximately 91% seen once; the top ten hold 4% to 5.5%. The TCR comes from a woman aged 40 to 50 with acute or convalescent COVID-19. The chain uses TRBV27 and TRBJ1-2; D might be TRBD1 (5 bases). Sequenced sample: peripheral blood. The CDR3 loop is CASSWGSGQGYTF. DNA of the CDR3: TGTGCCAGCAGTTGGGGTTCAGGGCAAGGCTACACCTTC.